This T cell receptor (beta chain) is from a study of blood T cell repertoires in COVID-19. Unmatched junction bases numbered 5, after V lost 6 bases and J lost 2 bases. Germline assignment: CDR1 MDHEN and CDR2 SYDVKM. The length of the CDR3 is 15 residues. TCRdb's table, derived via immunoSEQ multiplex PCR, lists solely in-frame clones and lacks some. This table has around 97,000 clones, approximately 86% appearing once. The sequence was obtained from a human donor in a cohort sampled during active COVID-19. The genes are TRBV28 and TRBJ2-4, with TRBD1 matching over 9 bases. Sequenced material: peripheral blood. The DNA of the CDR3 is TGTGCCAGCAGCCAACAGGGGGCGACCAAAAACATTCAGTACTTC. It specifies CASSQQGATKNIQYF.